One sample yielded the 24 T cell receptor beta chains listed below, sequenced in a study of cytomegalovirus exposure and HLA in healthy donors (dated by TCRdb to about 2017). Library preparation was by the immunoSEQ multiplex PCR assay. A mixture of 60 forward primers for TCR Vbeta segments and 13 reverse primers for TCR Jbeta segments was used in the multiplex PCR. Not all clones reach the TCRdb copy of this immuneACCESS table, which keeps in-frame sequences only. Checked studies attribute under half of the gap to unresolved V genes and leave the rest unexplained. The sample table lists 95,000 to 150,000 clones, about 62% of them with a count of one. The top ten hold 8% to 9% of the sample. The sample consisted of PBMCs. These receptors were collected from a woman aged 35 to 49 in good health and CMV-seropositive.

V usage is TRBV27 and J usage is TRBJ1-5, with 7 nucleotides matching TRBD1. V was clipped by 2 bases and J by 0 bases; unmatched bases: 19. This CDR3 is 21 amino acids long. Germline V CDR1 and CDR2: MNHEY, SMNVEV (reference sequence). CDR3 nucleotides: TGTGCCAGCAGTTTAAGTGGGGGACAGACCTTCGGCCTTTATAGCAATCAGCCCCAGCATTTT. Its protein product is CASSLSGGQTFGLYSNQPQHF.

V is TRBV6-5 and J is TRBJ2-2; D may be TRBD2 (6 bases). The germline CDR1 and CDR2 sequences are MNHEY and SVGAGI. The V gene lost 0 bases and the J gene lost 1 base, with 9 bases spanning the gap. This CDR3 spans 16 amino acids. CDR3 sequence (DNA): TGTGCCAGCAGTTACTCGGTAGCGGTGAACACCGGGGAGCTGTTTTTT. Translated: CASSYSVAVNTGELFF.

This clone was seen only once. The genes are TRBV14 and TRBJ2-2, with 8 bases that match TRBD2. The germline V gene has CDR1 SGHDN and CDR2 FVKESK. The CDR3 loop spans 17 amino acids. With 0 bases clipped from V and 3 bases from J, the junction kept 6 bases outside the gene matches. This chain's CDR3 is CASSQEQREIYTGELFF. In DNA form, the CDR3 reads TGTGCCAGCAGCCAAGAGCAGCGGGAGATCTACACCGGGGAGCTGTTTTTT.

V is TRBV5-1 and J is TRBJ2-7; 10 nucleotides match TRBD2. V shed 5 bases, J shed 2 bases, and the junction held 4 bases outside the gene matches. The CDR3 extends over 14 amino acids. Germline lookup yields CDR1 SGHRS and CDR2 YFSETQ. CDR3 region: CASRSGTSAYEQYF. In DNA, the CDR3 is TGCGCCAGCAGGTCCGGGACTAGCGCCTACGAGCAGTACTTC.

The chain recombines TRBV11-2 with TRBJ1-1; 7 bases are shared with TRBD1. The CDR3 length is 14 residues. Germline V lookup: CDR1 SGHAT, CDR2 FQNNGV. J gave up 3 bases and V 3 bases, and 4 bases lay outside the gene matches. For the CDR3, the DNA is TGTGCCAGCAGCTTTGCAGGGGGTGACACTGAAGCTTTCTTT. Its protein product is CASSFAGGDTEAFF.

The chain is built from TRBV2 and TRBJ2-3; 10 nucleotides match TRBD2. This CDR3 comprises 16 residues. Trimming at V came to 6 bases and at J to 3 bases, leaving 9 bases not matched to a gene. From germline, CDR1 is SNHLY and CDR2 FYNNEI. The CDR3 nucleotides are TGTGCCAGCAGAGCCCTAGCGGGGGAGATGACAGATACGCAGTATTTT. It yields the protein CASRALAGEMTDTQYF.

The table lists this clone with a few counts. The gene calls are TRBV7-8 and TRBJ2-3, with 7 bases identical to TRBD1. Germline values: CDR1 SGHVS, CDR2 FQNEAQ. CDR3 length: 14 amino acids. The ends lost 5 bases at V and 5 bases at J; junction bases unmatched: 7. The CDR3 protein is CASSKWDSGDTQYF. The CDR3 bases are TGTGCCAGCAGCAAGTGGGACAGTGGAGATACGCAGTATTTT.

The rearrangement uses TRBV6-1 and TRBJ1-2, with D tentatively TRBD1 (6 bases). Germline V gene lookup returns CDR1 MNHNS and CDR2 SASEGT. This CDR3 contains 17 residues. The germline V and J ends were trimmed by 4 bases and 0 bases, with 18 bases remaining between them. The CDR3 sequence: CASSALDRGNTNYGYTF. The DNA for the CDR3 is TGTGCCAGCAGTGCCCTGGACAGAGGGAACACTAACTATGGCTACACCTTC.

The chain employs TRBV28 and TRBJ2-7; 7 bases fit TRBD2. Germline V lookup: CDR1 MDHEN, CDR2 SYDVKM. This CDR3 is 14 amino acids long. V shed 3 bases and J 2 bases; nucleotides not matched to a gene: 4. The CDR3 DNA reads TGTGCCAGCAGTTTCGGGGAGGGTACCTACGAGCAGTACTTC. Its translation is CASSFGEGTYEQYF.

The sample holds a few counts of this clone. The CDR3 is CASSLLFDQPQHF. The CDR3 bases are TGTGCCAGCAGCTTACTCTTTGATCAGCCCCAGCATTTT. V and J are TRBV7-6 and TRBJ1-5, with no clear D. Germline V lookup: CDR1 SGHVS, CDR2 FNYEAQ. V was shortened by 2 bases and J by 5 bases, with 7 bases between the two germline ends. The CDR3 contains 13 residues.

The chain has TRBV4-1 and TRBJ2-7, with 7 nucleotides matching TRBD2. V lost 0 bases, J lost 2 bases, and 10 bases stayed unmatched. This CDR3 spans 17 amino acids. The germline V gene has CDR1 MGHRA and CDR2 YSYEKL. CDR3 nucleotides: TGCGCCAGCAGCCAAGAGCCCGAACCGGGACTACCCTACGAGCAGTACTTC. Amino acid sequence: CASSQEPEPGLPYEQYF.

This clone is medium-sized (0.01 to 0.1%) within its sample. The chain uses TRBV2 and TRBJ2-2; 7 nucleotides align to TRBD1. The CDR3 covers 15 residues. Germline V gene data show CDR1 as SNHLY and CDR2 as FYNNEI. With 6 bases clipped from V and 3 bases from J, the junction kept 7 bases outside the gene matches. The CDR3 DNA sequence: TGTGCCAGCAGCCCTCGGACAGGCGACACCGGGGAGCTGTTTTTT. It codes for CASSPRTGDTGELFF.

The CDR3 protein is CASSLSSSTRGTYEQYF. The CDR3 nucleotides are TGTGCCAGCAGTTTATCGTCCTCGACAAGGGGGACCTACGAGCAGTACTTC. The chain carries TRBV27 and TRBJ2-7; a possible D gene is TRBD1 (6 bases). V gave up 0 bases and J gave up 2 bases, with 17 bases separating them. Germline CDR1 and CDR2: MNHEY and SMNVEV (reference sequence). The CDR3 totals 17 residues.

This clone was seen a few times. The chain has TRBV2 and TRBJ2-2, with D hard to call. V lost 2 bases, J lost 1 base, and 5 bases lay in between. The CDR3 runs 14 residues. Germline V lookup: CDR1 SNHLY, CDR2 FYNNEI. The CDR3 region is CASSETVNTGELFF. The CDR3, as DNA: TGTGCCAGCAGTGAAACGGTGAACACCGGGGAGCTGTTTTTT. Supplemented by reference TRBV2 and TRBJ2-2, the full variable domain reads EPEVTQTPSHQVTQMGQEVILRCVPISNHLYFYWYRQILGQKVEFLVSFYNNEISEKSEIFDDQFSVERPDGSNFTLKIRSTKLEDSAMYFCASSETVNTGELFFGEGSRLTVL.

The table lists this clone with a few counts. The chain carries TRBV7-9 and TRBJ2-1; no clear D. V lost 3 bases and J 10 bases, leaving 13 bases between the germline ends. The CDR3 sequence is 13 residues long. Per the germline V gene, CDR1 is SEHNR and CDR2 is FQNEAQ (reference sequence). CDR3 nucleotide sequence: TGTGCCAGCAGCTTCGACCCCCTCGGGGAGCAGTTCTTC. It codes for CASSFDPLGEQFF. Based on the CDR3 plus reference TRBV7-9 and TRBJ2-1, the full variable domain is DTGVSQNPRHKITKRGQNVTFRCDPISEHNRLYWYRQTLGQGPEFLTYFQNEAQLEKSRLLSDRFSAERPKGSFSTLEIQRTEQGDSAMYLCASSFDPLGEQFFGPGTRLTVL.

This clone was detected only a few times. The CDR3 sequence is CASSVAPGQNYGYTF. The CDR3 nucleotides read TGTGCCAGCAGCGTAGCCCCCGGACAGAACTATGGCTACACCTTC. The chain is built from TRBV9 and TRBJ1-2, with D maybe TRBD1 (6 bases). The CDR3 spans 15 residues. The V end lost 0 bases, the J end lost 2 bases, and 11 bases lay between the germline ends. Germline CDR1 is SGDLS and CDR2 is YYNGEE.

In this sample, this clone turned up a few times. The chain employs TRBV2 and TRBJ2-7; 9 positions match TRBD1. V shed 4 bases and J 5 bases; nucleotides not matched to a gene: 6. The CDR3 runs 14 residues. Per germline, CDR1 SNHLY and CDR2 FYNNEI. CDR3: CASSVQGASNEQYF. CDR3 in DNA: TGTGCCAGCAGTGTACAGGGGGCAAGTAACGAGCAGTACTTC.

The chain links TRBV6-1 to TRBJ2-1; TRBD2 agrees at 13 bases. V was pared by 3 bases and J by 8 bases, with 4 bases of the junction left unmatched. CDR1 and CDR2 (germline): MNHNS, SASEGT. This CDR3 is 15 amino acids long. CDR3 bases: TGTGCCAGCAGTGACTGGACTAGCGGGAGTCATGAGCAGTTCTTC. Translated: CASSDWTSGSHEQFF.

A word on this clone: Its ends do not fully match the called genes, so a read error is possible. The same CDR3 arises from other DNA sequences in this sample as well. V and J are TRBV7-9 and TRBJ2-3; the match to TRBD1 covers 9 bases. Per the germline V gene, CDR1 is SEHNR and CDR2 is FQNEAQ (reference sequence). The CDR3 consists of 15 residues. CDR3 DNA: TGTGCCAGCAGTTTAGGGACAGGGAGCACAGATACGCAGTATTTT. Translation: CASSLGTGSTDTQYF. The entire variable domain, with the rest obtained from reference TRBV7-9 and TRBJ2-3, is as follows: DTGVSQNPRHKITKRGQNVTFRCDPISEHNRLYWYRQTLGQGPEFLTYFQNEAQLEKSRLLSDRFSAERPKGSFSTLEIQRTEQGDSAMYLCASSLGTGSTDTQYFGPGTRLTVL.

The chain employs TRBV5-1 and TRBJ2-3, with D tentatively TRBD1 (6 bases). The V gene's germline CDR1 is SGHRS and CDR2 YFSETQ. CDR3 size: 13 residues. V dropped 4 bases and J dropped 4 bases, with 10 bases sitting between them. CDR3 amino acids: CASSKDRPDTQYF. CDR3 DNA: TGCGCCAGCAGCAAGGACAGACCAGATACGCAGTATTTT.

The chain links TRBV6-1 to TRBJ1-1; no firm D call. The ends were cut back, 10 bases at V and 4 bases at J, with 19 bases in the middle. Germline loops: CDR1 MNHNS, CDR2 SASEGT. This CDR3 is 14 amino acids long. For the CDR3, the DNA is TGTGCCACCCCGGTTGAGGGCTGGGGCACTGAAGCTTTCTTT. Protein sequence: CATPVEGWGTEAFF.

The chain couples TRBV6-6 to TRBJ2-1, with 8 bases fitting TRBD2. Germline assignment: CDR1 MNHNY and CDR2 SVGAGI (reference sequence). This CDR3 spans 16 amino acids. Trimming removed 6 bases from V and 2 bases from J; junction bases left unmatched: 9. In DNA form, the CDR3 reads TGTGCCAGCAGCCATCAAAGCGGGAGAGCCTACAATGAGCAGTTCTTC. Its protein is CASSHQSGRAYNEQFF.

The rearrangement links TRBV7-6 to TRBJ2-5, with TRBD1 matching 7 bases. After removal of 5 bases from V and 2 bases from J, the junction contained 8 bases not matched to a gene. Germline V gives CDR1 SGHVS, CDR2 FNYEAQ. The CDR3 is 15 residues long. The CDR3 coding sequence is TGTGCCAGCAGCCCCATTACGGGACAGCAAGAGACCCAGTACTTC. Encoded protein: CASSPITGQQETQYF. Complete variable domain (other parts from reference TRBV7-6 and TRBJ2-5): GAGVSQSPRYKVTKRGQDVALRCDPISGHVSLYWYRQALGQGPEFLTYFNYEAQQDKSGLPNDRFSAERPEGSISTLTIQRTEQRDSAMYRCASSPITGQQETQYFGPGTRLLVL.

The chain joins TRBV7-2 to TRBJ1-2, with 10 positions matching TRBD1. Germline CDR1 and CDR2: SGHTA and FQGNSA. With 5 bases clipped from V and 4 bases from J, the junction kept 7 bases outside the gene matches. This CDR3 comprises 15 residues. The CDR3 DNA sequence: TGTGCCAGCAGCGCTCCGGGACAGGGGATCTATGGCTACACCTTC. Its protein product is CASSAPGQGIYGYTF.